Below are 13 T cell receptor beta chains sequenced from a single sample in a study of monozygotic twins with inflammatory bowel disease. TCRdb reanalyzed the 5' RACE reads, giving one entry per CDR3 protein sequence and no DNA. The sample's table shows 400,000 to 500,000 distinct CDR3 sequences. Sequenced sample: blood. The receptors stem from a human donor with ulcerative colitis or Crohn's disease, or a healthy co-twin of an affected twin (not recorded which).

The chain is built from TRBV7-2 and TRBJ1-2. The CDR3 is 11 amino acids. The V gene's germline CDR1 is SGHTA and CDR2 FQGNSA. CDR3 sequence: CASSLGRRNTF.

The chain employs TRBV2 and TRBJ1-1; the TCRdb D gene call, TRBD1, has no DNA to confirm it. Germline V lookup: CDR1 SNHLY, CDR2 FYNNEI. CDR3 size: 16 residues. The CDR3 sequence is CASRSGVGQQNTEAFF.

The chain employs TRBV9 and TRBJ2-7; absent DNA, TCRdb's TRBD1 call cannot be checked. Germline-derived CDR1 and CDR2 are SGDLS and YYNGEE. The CDR3 has 15 amino acids. CDR3 region: CASSVGAGGLYEQYF.

This CDR3 is CASTPAGPVYGYTF. The gene calls are TRBV6-2 or TRBV6-3 and TRBJ1-2. The CDR3 length is 14 residues. In germline, CDR1 is MNHEY, CDR2 SVGEGT.

V and J are TRBV7-3 and TRBJ2-2; TCRdb calls TRBD2, which cannot be checked without DNA. The CDR3 is 15 residues long. From germline, CDR1 is SGHTA and CDR2 FQGTGA. The CDR3 sequence: CASSLRGTSGGELFF.

V and J are TRBV7-9 and TRBJ1-2. The germline CDR1 and CDR2 sequences are SEHNR and FQNEAQ (reference sequence). The CDR3 covers 12 residues. CDR3 amino acids: CASRRRDYGYTF. Based on the CDR3 plus reference TRBV7-9 and TRBJ1-2, the full variable domain is DTGVSQNPRHKITKRGQNVTFRCDPISEHNRLYWYRQTLGQGPEFLTYFQNEAQLEKSRLLSDRFSAERPKGSFSTLEIQRTEQGDSAMYLCASRRRDYGYTFGSGTRLTVV.

V usage is TRBV7-2 and J usage is TRBJ2-5. Looked up from germline, CDR1 is SGHTA and CDR2 is FQGNSA. This CDR3 comprises 12 residues. The CDR3 sequence is CASTLMKETQYF.

The chain recombines TRBV4-3 with TRBJ2-3; TCRdb calls TRBD1, which cannot be checked without DNA. Germline V gene data show CDR1 as LGHNA and CDR2 as YSLEER. CDR3 length: 15 residues. CDR3 region: CASSQGWGSTDTQYF.

The V call is TRBV20-1, the J call TRBJ2-7. CDR3 size: 12 residues. CDR1 is DFQATT, CDR2 SNEGSKA, per germline (reference sequence). CDR3: CSARGQAYEQYF.

This rearrangement joins TRBV24-1 to TRBJ2-5; the TRBD1 assignment by TCRdb is unverifiable without DNA. The CDR3 extends over 15 amino acids. Germline loops: CDR1 KGHDR, CDR2 SFDVKD. The chain's CDR3 is CATSVGTGGVETQYF.

V usage is TRBV5-5 and J usage is TRBJ1-5; the D call from TCRdb, TRBD1, cannot be confirmed without DNA. Germline V gene sequence: CDR1 SGHKS, CDR2 YYEKEE (reference sequence). This CDR3 has 15 residues. The CDR3 loop is CASSLAPRTDHPQHF.

V usage is TRBV5-4 and J usage is TRBJ1-6. CDR3 length: 17 residues. The germline V gene encodes CDR1 SGHNT and CDR2 YYREEE (reference sequence). CDR3 sequence reads: CASSLVMGISYNSPLHF.

V is TRBV12-3 or TRBV12-4 and J is TRBJ2-7; TCRdb indicates TRBD2, and absent DNA this call remains unverified. CDR3 length equals 14 residues. CDR3 sequence reads: CASSLRAVLDEQYF.